The 14 T cell receptor beta chains given below trace back to one sample, sequenced in a study of blood T cell repertoires in COVID-19. TCRdb's table, derived via immunoSEQ multiplex PCR, lists solely in-frame clones and lacks some. The sample contains hundreds of thousands of clones, 86% of which appear only once. The specimen sequenced was PBMCs or T cells enriched from blood (not recorded which). The receptors were sampled from a woman between 50 and 59 years old in a cohort exposed to, infected with or recovered from COVID-19 (not recorded which).

The chain has TRBV19 and TRBJ2-7; D perhaps matches TRBD2 (5 bases). V gave up 0 bases and J gave up 2 bases, with 8 bases separating them. The CDR3 extends over 14 amino acids. The germline V gene encodes CDR1 LNHDA and CDR2 SQIVND (reference sequence). The CDR3 region is CASSIDGSPYEQYF. The CDR3 nucleotides are TGTGCCAGTAGTATAGATGGGAGCCCCTACGAGCAGTACTTC.

The chain links TRBV18 to TRBJ2-7; D not certain. This CDR3 has 14 amino acids. Germline V gene sequence: CDR1 KGHSH, CDR2 LQKENI. V lost 4 bases and J lost 2, with 12 bases in between. CDR3 sequence (DNA): TGTGCCAGCTCACGGCTTATTAGCCCCTACGAGCAGTACTTC. Translating it yields CASSRLISPYEQYF.

V usage is TRBV4-2 and J usage is TRBJ1-2; TRBD1 agrees at 8 bases. Looked up from germline, CDR1 is LGHNA and CDR2 is YNFKEQ. The CDR3 totals 13 residues. V lost 3 bases to trimming and J lost 3 bases; unmatched junction nucleotides: 0. CDR3 protein: CASSQDRDYGYTF. The DNA of the CDR3 is TGTGCCAGCAGCCAGGACAGGGACTATGGCTACACCTTC.

This chain joins TRBV14 and TRBJ1-2; 8 nucleotides line up with TRBD1. Germline loops: CDR1 SGHDN, CDR2 FVKESK. The CDR3 has 13 residues. Losses at the gene ends were 2 bases for V and 5 bases for J; bases not matched to a gene: 1. This CDR3 reads CASSQRQGYGYTF. CDR3 sequence (DNA): TGTGCCAGCAGCCAAAGACAGGGGTATGGCTACACCTTC. Together with reference TRBV14 and TRBJ1-2, the CDR3 gives the full variable domain: EAGVTQFPSHSVIEKGQTVTLRCDPISGHDNLYWYRRVMGKEIKFLLHFVKESKQDESGMPNNRFLAERTGGTYSTLKVQPAELEDSGVYFCASSQRQGYGYTFGSGTRLTVV.

This sequence joins TRBV5-1 and TRBJ2-3; 16 bases are a match to TRBD2. Germline assignment: CDR1 SGHRS and CDR2 YFSETQ. The CDR3 totals 16 residues. Unmatched junction bases numbered 4, after V lost 3 bases and J lost 6 bases. CDR3 sequence (DNA): TGCGCCAGCAGCTCGGGACTAGCGGGGGGGCCCGATACGCAGTATTTT. Protein sequence: CASSSGLAGGPDTQYF.

The chain recombines TRBV5-1 with TRBJ2-3; 10 bases align to TRBD1. Germline CDR1 and CDR2: SGHRS and YFSETQ. Losses at the gene ends were 0 bases for V and 4 bases for J; bases not matched to a gene: 5. The CDR3 length is 16 residues. CDR3 sequence: CASSLVGTGVADTQYF. CDR3 sequence (DNA): TGCGCCAGCAGCTTGGTGGGGACAGGGGTCGCAGATACGCAGTATTTT.

CDR3 bases: TGTGCCAGCAGCTTAGAGCCAGGGTTCACCATATATTTT. Its protein is CASSLEPGFTIYF. The rearrangement uses TRBV7-2 and TRBJ1-3, with D possibly being TRBD1 (5 bases). Trimming removed 1 base from V and 9 bases from J, with 10 bases in between. The germline gives CDR1 SGHTA, CDR2 FQGNSA. The CDR3 covers 13 residues.

The sample holds a few counts of this clone. V is TRBV9 and J is TRBJ1-2, with D possibly being TRBD1 (5 bases). Per the germline V gene, CDR1 is SGDLS and CDR2 is YYNGEE. V lost 0 bases and J lost 2, with 11 bases in between. This CDR3 spans 15 amino acids. The CDR3 coding sequence is TGTGCCAGCAGCGTAGGACAGTCAACCAACTATGGCTACACCTTC. Protein: CASSVGQSTNYGYTF.

A few counts support this clone. The CDR3: CASSSGLGVWDTQYF. The CDR3 DNA follows: TGTGCCAGCAGCTCAGGACTAGGGGTTTGGGATACGCAGTATTTT. The chain joins TRBV11-1 to TRBJ2-3; 7 bases are a match to TRBD2. J gave up 6 bases and V 4 bases, and 10 bases lay outside the gene matches. This CDR3 region has 15 residues. Germline V gene sequence: CDR1 SGHAT, CDR2 FQDESV (reference sequence).

V is TRBV4-1 and J is TRBJ1-5; no definite D call. The ends were cut back, 0 bases at V and 7 bases at J, with 19 bases in the middle. The CDR3 runs 17 residues. Germline V CDR1 and CDR2: MGHRA, YSYEKL. DNA of the CDR3: TGCGCCAGCAGCCAAGAATTGGGCGCTGGTCTGAGCCAGCCCCAGCATTTT. Protein sequence: CASSQELGAGLSQPQHF.

This sequence joins TRBV7-2 and TRBJ1-2; 8 bases map to TRBD1. The J segment lost 3 bases and the V segment lost 1 base, leaving 4 bases of the junction unmatched. In germline, CDR1 is SGHTA, CDR2 FQGNSA. The CDR3 spans 15 residues. The CDR3 is CASSLVAGGDYGYTF. Here the CDR3 DNA reads TGTGCCAGCAGCTTAGTGGCAGGGGGCGACTATGGCTACACCTTC.

This chain connects TRBV18 to TRBJ1-2; D unclear. CDR1 is KGHSH, CDR2 LQKENI, per germline. The CDR3 has 14 residues. Trimming shortened V by 4 bases and J by 2 bases, and 11 bases separated the two germline ends. This CDR3 reads CASSRETQNYGYTF. Here the CDR3 DNA reads TGTGCCAGCTCACGCGAGACACAAAACTATGGCTACACCTTC.

The rearrangement joins TRBV5-5 to TRBJ1-2; 9 bases fit TRBD1. Germline V gene sequence: CDR1 SGHKS, CDR2 YYEKEE (reference sequence). CDR3 length: 16 residues. V dropped 0 bases and J dropped 4; count of bases not matched to a gene: 7. The CDR3: CASSLDVGTGLYGYTF. The CDR3 DNA follows: TGTGCCAGCAGCTTGGACGTGGGGACAGGGCTCTATGGCTACACCTTC.

The rearrangement links TRBV19 to TRBJ1-5; D call uncertain. The V end was cut by 5 bases, the J end by 0 bases, with 8 bases between. The CDR3 runs to 14 residues. Per germline, CDR1 LNHDA and CDR2 SQIVND (reference sequence). CDR3 region: CASSHTDSNQPQHF. In DNA form, the CDR3 reads TGTGCCAGTAGTCATACAGATAGCAATCAGCCCCAGCATTTT.